What follows are 32 T cell receptor beta chains derived from one specimen sequenced in a study of T cells in women clearing cervical HPV infection. Profiling relied on immunoSEQ multiplex PCR, and the TCRdb table lists in-frame clones only, not all of them. Across over 10,000 clones, the top ten clones capture approximately 9.3% of the sample. Source material: blood buffy coat. These receptors all come from a woman between 18 and 69 years old with a cervical HPV16 infection that either progressed to CIN3+ or cleared (not recorded which).

Remarks on this clone: The CDR3 end is not reached by the read, which stops 3 residues before it; the germline J gene fills it in. The J gene is TRBJ1-4, the V gene TRBV7-6; D might be TRBD1 (6 bases). CDR3 length equals 15 residues. The germline gives CDR1 SGHVS, CDR2 FNYEAQ. V dropped 1 base and J dropped 7 bases, with 13 bases sitting between them. The covered CDR3 bases are TGTGCCAGCAGCTTAGGGGGGGGCGCATTTGAAAAA. Amino acids: CASSLGGGAFEK. The entire CDR3 protein reads CASSLGGGAFEKLFF.

A note on this clone: The read is 3 residues too short to cover the CDR3 end, so that end is filled in from the germline J gene. The chain carries TRBV19 and TRBJ2-1, with 7 bases matching TRBD1. The V gene end was trimmed by 4 bases and the J gene end by 8 bases; junction bases not matched to a gene: 11. CDR3 size: 15 residues. Germline assignment: CDR1 LNHDA and CDR2 SQIVND (reference sequence). CDR3 loop: CASSTRDRRVYEQFF. CDR3 DNA (partial): TGTGCCAGTAGTACCCGGGACAGAAGGGTTTATGAG.

CDR3 DNA (partial): TGTGCCAGTAGTATAGGTGGGCCACGAGATACG. This sequence encodes CASSIGGPRDT. The CDR3 in its entirety is CASSIGGPRDTQYF. The gene calls are TRBV19 and TRBJ2-3; no clear D gene. The read terminates 3 residues ahead of where the CDR3 ends, so the germline J gene completes it. The CDR3 is 14 amino acids. From germline, CDR1 is LNHDA and CDR2 SQIVND (reference sequence). With 1 base removed from V and 5 bases from J, the gap between germline ends came to 10 bases.

With regard to this clone: The read terminates 3 residues before the CDR3 end, so the remaining end is supplied by the germline J gene. J is TRBJ2-5 and V is TRBV6-2 or TRBV6-3; 11 bases align to TRBD2. This CDR3 region has 15 residues. In germline, CDR1 is MNHEY, CDR2 SVGEGT. Trimming cost V 6 bases and J 0 bases; bases outside gene matches: 3. The CDR3 reads CASRISGGDQETQYF. CDR3 DNA (partial): TGTGCCAGCAGGATTAGCGGGGGGGACCAAGAGACC.

As regards this clone: From the germline J gene comes the end of the CDR3, since the read stops 3 residues before it. The chain links TRBV5-5 to TRBJ1-2; the D is unclear. Germline V gene lookup returns CDR1 SGHKS and CDR2 YYEKEE (reference sequence). The CDR3 has 15 amino acids. V lost 0 bases to trimming and J lost 0 bases, with 9 bases between them. The CDR3 spells CASSLDQVSNYGYTF. Incomplete CDR3 DNA: TGTGCCAGCAGCTTGGATCAGGTATCTAACTATGGC. Using reference TRBV5-5 and TRBJ1-2 for the parts outside the CDR3, the full variable domain is DAGVTQSPTHLIKTRGQQVTLRCSPISGHKSVSWYQQVLGQGPQFIFQYYEKEERGRGNFPDRFSARQFPNYSSELNVNALLLGDSALYLCASSLDQVSNYGYTFGSGTRLTVV.

With respect to this clone: The read ends 3 residues before the CDR3 terminus; that terminus is restored from the germline J gene. V is TRBV20-1 and J is TRBJ2-5; D is perhaps TRBD2 (7 bases). The CDR3 is 15 amino acids. In germline, CDR1 is DFQATT, CDR2 SNEGSKA (reference sequence). The V end lost 5 bases, the J end lost 1 base, and 17 bases lay between the germline ends. CDR3 DNA (partial): TGCAGTGCTGGGGGATTGGGGGGGCCCCAAGAGACC. Translated, it gives CSAGGLGGPQET. In full, the CDR3 reads CSAGGLGGPQETQYF.

As to this clone: The read terminates 3 residues ahead of where the CDR3 ends, so the germline J gene completes it. The chain is built from TRBV7-9 and TRBJ2-2; 7 bases match TRBD2. Germline V gene sequence: CDR1 SEHNR, CDR2 FQNEAQ (reference sequence). The CDR3 sequence is 15 residues long. J was trimmed by 4 bases and V by 5 bases; bases with no gene match: 7. The CDR3 loop reads CASSLSGEITGELFF. The part of the CDR3 DNA that was read is TGTGCCAGCAGCCTCAGCGGGGAAATCACCGGGGAG.

About this clone: Coverage ceases 3 residues before the CDR3 finishes, and the germline J gene fills in the end. The chain joins TRBV7-2 to TRBJ2-3; D not resolved. Germline V gene data show CDR1 as SGHTA and CDR2 as FQGNSA. The CDR3 has 13 residues. This chain's CDR3 is CASSFDSRETQYF. The sequenced CDR3 bases are TGTGCCAGCAGCTTCGATAGTCGAGAGACG.

Comments on this clone: The CDR3 goes on 3 residues after the read ends, and that part is filled in from the germline J gene. This chain connects TRBV5-1 to TRBJ1-2; possible D gene TRBD1, 5 bases. This CDR3 is built from 15 residues. With 0 bases removed from V and 2 bases from J, the gap between germline ends came to 11 bases. Germline CDR1 is SGHRS and CDR2 is YFSETQ. The sequenced part of the CDR3 DNA is TGCGCCAGCAGCTTGGATGGGGCCCGCAACTATGGC. Its translation is CASSLDGARNYG. The complete CDR3 sequence is CASSLDGARNYGYTF.

With regard to this clone: The CDR3 is cut off 3 residues early in the read; its end comes from the germline J gene. The chain joins TRBV7-9 to TRBJ2-1; 9 bases align to TRBD1. CDR1 and CDR2 from the germline V gene are SEHNR and FQNEAQ (reference sequence). The CDR3 is 14 residues long. The V gene end was trimmed by 5 bases and the J gene end by 6 bases; junction bases not matched to a gene: 5. CDR3 residues: CASSPRQGGNEQFF. The DNA read from the CDR3 is TGTGCCAGCAGCCCAAGACAGGGGGGCAATGAG.

This clone is called medium-sized based on its frequency. The sequenced fragment ends 3 residues before the CDR3 boundary, so the rest is inferred from the germline J gene. V gene TRBV29-1 combines with J gene TRBJ2-7, with D possibly TRBD2 on 6 matching bases. Per the germline V gene, CDR1 is SQVTM and CDR2 is ANQGSEA. The CDR3 runs 17 residues. Trimming stripped 3 bases from V and 1 base from J, with 22 bases between. CDR3 protein: CSVDGSGRGSLSYEQYF. CDR3 bases read: TGCAGCGTTGATGGATCAGGCCGGGGGTCCCTTTCCTACGAG.

Turning to this clone: The CDR3 end lies 3 residues beyond the end of the read and is filled in from the germline J gene. The V call is TRBV7-2, the J call TRBJ2-7; 12 nucleotides agree with TRBD1. Germline CDR1 and CDR2: SGHTA and FQGNSA. This CDR3 has 16 amino acids. Trimming took 0 bases from V and 3 from J; bases not matched to a gene: 3. The sequenced part of the CDR3 DNA is TGTGCCAGCAGCTTAGCCGGGACAGGGGGCCTCTACGAG. The encoded protein is CASSLAGTGGLYE. The full-length CDR3 reads as CASSLAGTGGLYEQYF. Full variable domain (rest looked up from reference TRBV7-2 and TRBJ2-7): GAGVSQSPSNKVTEKGKDVELRCDPISGHTALYWYRQSLGQGLEFLIYFQGNSAPDKSGLPSDRFSAERTGGSVSTLTIQRTQQEDSAVYLCASSLAGTGGLYEQYFGPGTRLTVT.

This clone is called medium-sized based on its frequency. Partial CDR3 DNA: TGTGCCAGCAGCGGAAGGACAGCTGAA. Translating it yields CASSGRTAE. The complete CDR3 reads CASSGRTAEAFF. This chain links TRBV9 with TRBJ1-1; weak D call: TRBD1 (6 bases). The CDR3 is cut off 3 residues early in the read; its end comes from the germline J gene. The CDR3 has 12 amino acids. Germline V CDR1 and CDR2: SGDLS, YYNGEE. The germline V and J ends were trimmed by 3 bases and 6 bases, with 9 bases remaining between them.

Note on this clone: The missing CDR3 end, 3 residues past where the read stops, is filled in from the germline J gene. The chain is built from TRBV2 and TRBJ1-2; perhaps TRBD1 as D (5 bases). Germline V gives CDR1 SNHLY, CDR2 FYNNEI. The CDR3 totals 12 residues. The CDR3 DNA, read in part, is TGTGCCAGCAGTGACAGGGTTGCCGGC. This codes for CASSDRVAG. The CDR3 as a whole reads CASSDRVAGYTF. The full variable domain, rest sourced from reference TRBV2 and TRBJ1-2, is EPEVTQTPSHQVTQMGQEVILRCVPISNHLYFYWYRQILGQKVEFLVSFYNNEISEKSEIFDDQFSVERPDGSNFTLKIRSTKLEDSAMYFCASSDRVAGYTFGSGTRLTVV.

A note on this clone: The read stops 3 residues short of the end of the CDR3; the missing end is completed from the germline J gene. The chain employs TRBV14 and TRBJ2-7, with TRBD1 matching over 8 bases. Germline CDR1 is SGHDN and CDR2 is FVKESK. The CDR3 has 15 residues. Germline trimming cut 2 bases from V and 2 bases from J; bases unmatched to any gene: 5. The CDR3 loop is CASSQRTGSAYEQYF. Partial CDR3 DNA: TGTGCCAGCAGCCAAAGGACAGGGTCGGCCTACGAG.

Details on this clone: The read finishes 3 residues shy of the CDR3 end, and the germline J gene is used to complete it. V usage is TRBV18 and J usage is TRBJ2-5; D is possibly TRBD1 (6 bases). The CDR3 runs 14 residues. Germline CDR1 KGHSH, CDR2 LQKENI. The germline V and J ends were trimmed by 8 bases and 3 bases, with 16 bases remaining between them. The covered CDR3 bases are TGTGCCAGCCGAAACGTAGGGGACAAAGAGACC. Translating it yields CASRNVGDKET. The full CDR3 is CASRNVGDKETQYF. Full variable domain (outside the CDR3, taken from reference TRBV18 and TRBJ2-5): NAGVMQNPRHLVRRRGQEARLRCSPMKGHSHVYWYRQLPEEGLKFMVYLQKENIIDESGMPKERFSAEFPKEGPSILRIQQVVRGDSAAYFCASRNVGDKETQYFGPGTRLLVL.

Comment on this clone: The read gets to within 3 residues of the CDR3 end, and the germline J gene fills in the rest. This chain connects TRBV5-5 to TRBJ2-2; the D is unclear. Germline CDR1 and CDR2: SGHKS and YYEKEE (reference sequence). This CDR3 has 15 residues. The CDR3 bases that were read are TGTGCCAGCAGCTTGGGGCAGGCTTCCAGAGAAAAG. Protein sequence: CASSLGQASREK. The full CDR3 protein is CASSLGQASREKLFF.

With respect to this clone: The read halts 3 residues ahead of the CDR3 end, with the missing end drawn from the germline J gene. The rearrangement links TRBV20-1 to TRBJ2-1; 10 bases map to TRBD2. This CDR3 contains 16 residues. Germline CDR1 reads DFQATT; CDR2 reads SNEGSKA (reference sequence). With 4 bases clipped from V and 9 bases from J, the junction kept 15 bases outside the gene matches. The CDR3 loop is CSAKPLMSGGVGEQFF. The CDR3 DNA, read in part, is TGCAGTGCTAAGCCGCTGATGAGCGGGGGGGTAGGTGAG.

Of note for this clone: The read ends 3 residues before the CDR3 terminus; that terminus is restored from the germline J gene. The chain carries TRBV6-2 or TRBV6-3 and TRBJ2-1; the D gene is possibly TRBD2 (7 bases). The germline gives CDR1 MNHEY, CDR2 SVGEGT. Trimming removed 2 bases from V and 4 bases from J, with 15 bases in between. The CDR3 is made up of 16 amino acids. This CDR3 reads CASSYARGGRYNEQFF. The CDR3 DNA, read in part, is TGTGCCAGCAGTTACGCAAGGGGGGGCCGGTACAATGAG.

Comment on this clone: The sequence runs out 3 residues before the end of the CDR3; the remainder is reconstructed from the germline J gene. The rearrangement joins TRBV5-1 to TRBJ2-7; 12 bases fit TRBD2. The CDR3 contains 18 residues. CDR1 SGHRS and CDR2 YFSETQ come from the germline V gene. J lost 0 bases, V lost 5 bases, and 12 bases had no gene match. The CDR3 protein is CASSFRTSGVGSSYEQYF. CDR3 bases read: TGCGCCAGCAGTTTTAGGACTAGCGGGGTAGGGAGCTCCTACGAG. Full variable domain (rest looked up from reference TRBV5-1 and TRBJ2-7): KAGVTQTPRYLIKTRGQQVTLSCSPISGHRSVSWYQQTPGQGLQFLFEYFSETQRNKGNFPGRFSGRQFSNSRSEMNVSTLELGDSALYLCASSFRTSGVGSSYEQYFGPGTRLTVT.

The CDR3 DNA, read in part, is TGTGCCAGCAGCTTAAGGGCTAGCGGGGAAGAGACG. The encoded protein is CASSLRASGEET. The entire CDR3 is CASSLRASGEETQYF. J is TRBJ2-3 and V is TRBV7-7; 9 nucleotides agree with TRBD2. The CDR3 end lies 3 residues beyond the end of the read and is filled in from the germline J gene. The CDR3 is 15 residues long. In germline, CDR1 is SSHAT, CDR2 FNYEAQ (reference sequence).

As to this clone: The CDR3 goes on 3 residues after the read ends, and that part is filled in from the germline J gene. The chain is built from TRBV5-6 and TRBJ2-7; TRBD2 matches at 8 bases. Per the germline V gene, CDR1 is SGHDT and CDR2 is YYEEEE. There are 14 residues in the CDR3. The V gene end was trimmed by 4 bases and the J gene end by 3 bases; junction bases not matched to a gene: 6. The sequenced part of the CDR3 DNA is TGTGCCAGCAGCCCGGGACTAGACATCTACGAG. It codes for CASSPGLDIYE. The whole CDR3 sequence reads CASSPGLDIYEQYF.

Measured by frequency, this clone is medium-sized. The CDR3 extends 3 residues past the end of the read, so its final part is completed from the germline J gene. The rearrangement links TRBV12-3 or TRBV12-4 to TRBJ2-5, with no clear D. The V and J ends lost 5 bases and 5 bases respectively, with 6 bases between them. CDR3 length equals 11 residues. Partial CDR3 DNA: TGTGCCAGCAGTAACGGGGAGACC. Protein: CASSNGET. The complete CDR3 protein is CASSNGETQYF.

Comments on this clone: Sequence at one end of the junction differs from germline and may be a read error. The CDR3 goes on 3 residues after the read ends, and that part is filled in from the germline J gene. Other DNA variants within this sample encode the same CDR3. The genes are TRBV19 and TRBJ1-2; 7 nucleotides agree with TRBD1. CDR3 length equals 13 residues. The germline gives CDR1 LNHDA, CDR2 SQIVND (reference sequence). The CDR3 DNA, read in part, is TGTGCCAGTAGCAGACAGGGTAACTATGGA. Amino acids: CASSRQGNYG. The whole CDR3 region reads CASSRQGNYGYTF.

A word on this clone: The read comes to an end 3 residues before the CDR3 does, leaving the germline J gene to fill in the end. This rearrangement joins TRBV6-2 or TRBV6-3 to TRBJ2-2, with D possibly matching TRBD2 (5 bases). Germline lookup yields CDR1 MNHEY and CDR2 SVGEGT. V was clipped by 2 bases and J by 5 bases, with 12 bases between them. The CDR3 runs 15 residues. CDR3 in amino acids: CASSYERVHTGELFF. Incomplete CDR3 DNA: TGTGCCAGCAGTTACGAGAGGGTCCATACCGGGGAG.

Points on this clone: The read ends 3 residues shy of where the CDR3 ends; the end is completed using the germline J gene. This chain uses TRBV5-1 with TRBJ2-2; no clear D. This CDR3 is 15 amino acids long. Germline V lookup: CDR1 SGHRS, CDR2 YFSETQ. Trimming took off 0 bases at V and 4 bases at J, with 10 bases between the two ends. CDR3 bases read: TGCGCCAGCAGCTTGGGTATTTCGGGCACCGGGGAG. This codes for CASSLGISGTGE. In full, the CDR3 reads CASSLGISGTGELFF. The full variable domain, with the rest looked up from reference TRBV5-1 and TRBJ2-2, is KAGVTQTPRYLIKTRGQQVTLSCSPISGHRSVSWYQQTPGQGLQFLFEYFSETQRNKGNFPGRFSGRQFSNSRSEMNVSTLELGDSALYLCASSLGISGTGELFFGEGSRLTVL.

About this clone: The missing CDR3 end, 3 residues past where the read stops, is filled in from the germline J gene. This sequence joins TRBV13 and TRBJ2-2, with unresolved D. Germline CDR1 reads PRHDT; CDR2 reads FYEKMQ (reference sequence). The CDR3 is 12 residues long. CDR3 bases read: TGTGCCAGCAGCCAATTCGGTTCACCG. Protein: CASSQFGSP. From start to end, the CDR3 is CASSQFGSPLFF. Full variable domain (remainder filled in from reference TRBV13 and TRBJ2-2): AAGVIQSPRHLIKEKRETATLKCYPIPRHDTVYWYQQGPGQDPQFLISFYEKMQSDKGSIPDRFSAQQFSDYHSELNMSSLELGDSALYFCASSQFGSPLFFGEGSRLTVL.

A remark on this clone: The read terminates 3 residues before the CDR3 end, so the remaining end is supplied by the germline J gene. The chain recombines TRBV2 with TRBJ1-1, with D tentatively TRBD1 (6 bases). In germline, CDR1 is SNHLY, CDR2 FYNNEI. The CDR3 length is 12 residues. The CDR3 sequence: CASSRQGYGAFF. CDR3 DNA (partial): TGTGCCAGCAGTCGCCAGGGGTATGGA.

Comment on this clone: The read gets to within 3 residues of the CDR3 end, and the germline J gene fills in the rest. Other DNA sequences in the sample encode the same CDR3. The chain recombines TRBV13 with TRBJ1-3, with TRBD1 as a possible D gene (5 bases). Germline CDR1 and CDR2: PRHDT and FYEKMQ (reference sequence). This CDR3 has 17 amino acids. V shed 0 bases and J shed 2 bases, with 14 bases lying between them. The covered CDR3 bases are TGTGCCAGCAGCTTAGGCCTATCGGGGGAAGCTGGAAACACC. This gives the protein CASSLGLSGEAGNT. The entire CDR3 is CASSLGLSGEAGNTIYF.

Turning to this clone: The read stops 3 residues short of the end of the CDR3; the missing end is completed from the germline J gene. This sequence joins TRBV5-1 and TRBJ2-2, with D maybe TRBD1 (6 bases). The germline V gene has CDR1 SGHRS and CDR2 YFSETQ. This CDR3 has 16 amino acids. This CDR3 is CASSLGVQGLGSPLFF. The CDR3 bases that were read are TGCGCCAGCAGCTTGGGTGTGCAGGGGCTGGGTTCACCG.

This clone is called medium-sized based on its frequency. The read ends 3 residues shy of where the CDR3 ends; the end is completed using the germline J gene. The J gene is TRBJ2-4, the V gene TRBV19; TRBD1 aligns across 8 bases. Per germline, CDR1 LNHDA and CDR2 SQIVND (reference sequence). This CDR3 has 14 amino acids. Trimming took 7 bases from V and 4 from J; bases not matched to a gene: 6. The covered CDR3 bases are TGTGCCAGTATCGACAGGGGCTCGAAAAACATT. It codes for CASIDRGSKNI. The CDR3 as a whole reads CASIDRGSKNIQYF.

Note on this clone: At one of its ends the junction is not consistent with the germline gene, which may arise from a read error. The sequence runs out 3 residues before the end of the CDR3; the remainder is reconstructed from the germline J gene. The same CDR3 also results from other DNA sequences found in this sample. This sequence joins TRBV7-2 and TRBJ1-3, with D possibly matching TRBD1 (6 bases). Germline CDR1 reads SGHTA; CDR2 reads FQGNSA. CDR3 length: 15 amino acids. The CDR3 sequence is CASSNPGELGNTIYF. The sequenced CDR3 bases are TGTGCCAGCAGCAACCCAGGGGAATTAGGGAACACG.